One sample yielded the 5 T cell receptor beta chains listed below, sequenced in a study of T cell responses to AZD1222 COVID-19 vaccine. Method: immunoSEQ multiplex PCR; TCRdb's copy keeps in-frame clones and lacks some. Of about 120,000 clones listed, roughly nine tenths are singletons. The starting material was peripheral blood, obtained 28 days after the second AZD1222 dose. The source is an adult who received the AZD1222 COVID-19 vaccine.

The chain employs TRBV2 and TRBJ1-3, with D hard to call. Germline V lookup: CDR1 SNHLY, CDR2 FYNNEI. CDR3 length: 14 amino acids. V was pared by 8 bases and J by 7 bases, with 18 bases between. CDR3 bases: TGTGCCAGCGGGCGCTCAGGTCGAGGGAACACCATATATTTT. It specifies CASGRSGRGNTIYF.

V is TRBV28 and J is TRBJ1-2, with 8 nucleotides matching TRBD1. J gave up 5 bases and V 3 bases, and 2 bases lay outside the gene matches. Germline values: CDR1 MDHEN, CDR2 SYDVKM. CDR3 length: 13 amino acids. The CDR3, as DNA: TGTGCCAGCAGTTTCTGGACAGGGTATGGCTACACCTTC. This codes for CASSFWTGYGYTF.

This clone was detected a few times. The V gene is TRBV2, the J gene TRBJ2-7; D uncertain. The length of the CDR3 is 12 residues. Germline V gives CDR1 SNHLY, CDR2 FYNNEI. The V end was cut by 3 bases, the J end by 2 bases, with 5 bases between. CDR3 bases: TGTGCCAGCAGTGATCTAGCCTACGAGCAGTACTTC. Its translation: CASSDLAYEQYF.

The rearrangement links TRBV27 to TRBJ1-2; unclear D gene. CDR3 length: 13 residues. CDR1 and CDR2 from the germline V gene are MNHEY and SMNVEV (reference sequence). Trimming pared 0 bases from V and 6 bases from J, leaving 8 bases between. In DNA, the CDR3 is TGTGCCAGCAGTTTATCGCGGGGTCATGGCTACACCTTC. Protein sequence: CASSLSRGHGYTF.

This clone has just a few counts. As DNA, the CDR3 is TGCGCCAGCAGCTTTACCGGGACAGAAGGCGGGGAGCTGTTTTTT. Translated: CASSFTGTEGGELFF. The chain is built from TRBV5-1 and TRBJ2-2, with TRBD1 matching 7 bases. With 2 bases clipped from V and 7 bases from J, the junction kept 8 bases outside the gene matches. Germline assignment: CDR1 SGHRS and CDR2 YFSETQ. The CDR3 runs to 15 residues.